What follows are 4 T cell receptor beta chains derived from one specimen sequenced in a study of identical twins. TCRdb re-called the 5' RACE reads through MiXCR, storing one row per CDR3 protein. The repertoire has approximately 700,000 distinct CDR3 sequences, 6.1% of them found once; the top ten carry 1.5% to 2%. Sequencing input: naive T cells sorted from blood. These receptors were taken from a man aged 18 to 30 in good health.

This clonotype has at least ten counts. The V call is TRBV15, the J call TRBJ1-5; unclear D gene. Germline CDR1 is LNHNV and CDR2 is YYDKDF (reference sequence). V gave up 1 base and J gave up 5 bases, with 15 bases separating them. The CDR3 covers 16 residues. In DNA form, the CDR3 reads TGTGCCACCAGCAGAGTAGGAACAGTGGACGATCAGCCCCAGCATTTT. This sequence encodes CATSRVGTVDDQPQHF.

There are many counts of this clonotype. The rearrangement joins TRBV7-9 to TRBJ1-1; D is unresolved. The CDR3 length is 13 residues. The V end was cut by 5 bases, the J end by 4 bases, with 11 bases between. From germline, CDR1 is SEHNR and CDR2 FQNEAQ (reference sequence). This CDR3 is CASSPTGATEAFF. The CDR3 DNA follows: TGTGCCAGCAGCCCTACCGGCGCCACTGAAGCTTTCTTT.

The chain uses TRBV20-1 and TRBJ1-2; D is perhaps TRBD1 (5 bases). The CDR3 is 11 residues long. V was trimmed by 2 bases and J by 7 bases, leaving 8 bases between them. Per germline, CDR1 DFQATT and CDR2 SNEGSKA (reference sequence). The CDR3 protein is CSARQGFGYTF. For the CDR3, the DNA is TGCAGTGCTAGACAGGGATTTGGCTACACCTTC.

This clonotype was detected many times. The J gene is TRBJ1-4, the V gene TRBV20-1; no firm D call. Trimming left V 0 bases short and J 7 bases short, with 15 bases between. This CDR3 contains 15 residues. The germline V gene encodes CDR1 DFQATT and CDR2 SNEGSKA (reference sequence). CDR3 sequence: CSARDYEAMAEKLFF. The CDR3 DNA follows: TGCAGTGCTAGAGATTATGAGGCAATGGCTGAAAAACTGTTTTTT.